This note documents a single TCR beta chain sequence. No antigen is known for it. These data belong to a study of T cell responses to AZD1222 COVID-19 vaccine. Broader study findings: Two doses of AZD1222 preceded a rise in Spike-specific TCR breadth and depth. Epitopes outside B.1.351 and B.1.1.7 mutated regions reportedly drew nearly half of spike TCRs.

TCRdb keeps only in-frame clones here, not all; method: immunoSEQ multiplex PCR. The data hold 150,000 or so clones, with about 90% observed a single time. Trimming shortened V by 7 bases and J by 0 bases, and 9 bases separated the two germline ends. This CDR3 is built from 13 residues. CDR1 is SNHLY, CDR2 FYNNEI, per germline. This receptor was identified in an adult in good health. The chain joins TRBV2 to TRBJ1-1; D is ambiguous. Sequencing was performed on peripheral blood, taken on day 0 of AZD1222 vaccination. CDR3 sequence reads: CASTRQVNTEAFF. The CDR3, as DNA: TGTGCCAGCACTCGTCAAGTGAACACTGAAGCTTTCTTT. Complete variable domain (other parts from reference TRBV2 and TRBJ1-1): EPEVTQTPSHQVTQMGQEVILRCVPISNHLYFYWYRQILGQKVEFLVSFYNNEISEKSEIFDDQFSVERPDGSNFTLKIRSTKLEDSAMYFCASTRQVNTEAFFGQGTRLTVV.